A single sample gave rise to the 22 T cell receptor beta chains below, sequenced in a study of Ad26.COV2.S vaccination and SARS-CoV-2 variants. Data came from immunoSEQ multiplex PCR; TCRdb stores just in-frame clones and leaves some out. The sample shows about 350,000 clones, 92% of them seen only once. The material sequenced was peripheral blood, taken after recovery from COVID-19. The receptors were gathered from a human donor who had recovered from COVID-19.

The chain has TRBV5-4 and TRBJ2-5; 7 bases fit TRBD1. With 3 bases clipped from V and 5 bases from J, the junction kept 7 bases outside the gene matches. The germline CDR1 and CDR2 sequences are SGHNT and YYREEE (reference sequence). The CDR3 is 14 amino acids. CDR3 sequence (DNA): TGTGCCAGCAGCTCGATAGACAGGGCCGAGACCCAGTACTTC. Its protein is CASSSIDRAETQYF. The full variable domain, in which reference TRBV5-4 and TRBJ2-5 provide the parts outside the CDR3, is ETGVTQSPTHLIKTRGQQVTLRCSSQSGHNTVSWYQQALGQGPQFIFQYYREEENGRGNFPPRFSGLQFPNYSSELNVNALELDDSALYLCASSSIDRAETQYFGPGTRLLVL.

The chain employs TRBV5-6 and TRBJ2-7; possibly TRBD1 for D (6 bases). Trimming removed 4 bases at V and 2 bases at J, with 16 bases between. The CDR3 has 15 residues. Germline values: CDR1 SGHDT, CDR2 YYEEEE. As DNA, the CDR3 is TGTGCCAGCAGCCAGGGGCCCGCCTGGGCCTACGAGCAGTACTTC. Its protein is CASSQGPAWAYEQYF. The entire variable domain, with the rest obtained from reference TRBV5-6 and TRBJ2-7, is as follows: DAGVTQSPTHLIKTRGQQVTLRCSPKSGHDTVSWYQQALGQGPQFIFQYYEEEERQRGNFPDRFSGHQFPNYSSELNVNALLLGDSALYLCASSQGPAWAYEQYFGPGTRLTVT.

The genes are TRBV3-1 (or the pseudogene TRBV3-2) and TRBJ2-7; D could derive from TRBD1 or TRBD2 (6 bases each). V shed 4 bases and J shed 6 bases, with 13 bases lying between them. There are 13 residues in the CDR3. CDR1 LGHDT and CDR2 YNNKEL come from the germline V gene (reference sequence). The CDR3 loop reads CASSPRQEGEQYF. The DNA of the CDR3 is TGTGCCAGCAGCCCCAGACAGGAGGGCGAGCAGTACTTC.

The genes are TRBV18 and TRBJ1-4; maybe TRBD1 (5 bases). The V end lost 1 base, the J end lost 6 bases, and 9 bases lay between the germline ends. The germline CDR1 and CDR2 sequences are KGHSH and LQKENI. The CDR3 has 14 residues. This CDR3 reads CASSPRGGDEKLFF. In nucleotides, the CDR3 is TGTGCCAGCTCACCACGGGGGGGAGATGAAAAACTGTTTTTT.

CDR3 in amino acids: CASSIVGDRGELFF. The CDR3 DNA reads as TGTGCCAGTAGTATAGTGGGGGACAGGGGGGAGCTGTTTTTT. The chain joins TRBV19 to TRBJ2-2, with 8 bases that match TRBD1. This CDR3 has 14 amino acids. The ends lost 1 base at V and 8 bases at J; junction bases unmatched: 3. Germline CDR1 LNHDA, CDR2 SQIVND (reference sequence).

The chain couples TRBV2 to TRBJ1-1, with a weak D call TRBD1 (6 bases). There are 14 residues in the CDR3. The V gene lost 2 bases and the J gene lost 3 bases, with 10 bases spanning the gap. Germline V gene lookup returns CDR1 SNHLY and CDR2 FYNNEI. CDR3 loop: CASSEQGMHTEAFF. The CDR3 region has the DNA TGTGCCAGCAGTGAACAGGGGATGCACACTGAAGCTTTCTTT.

V usage is TRBV6-5 and J usage is TRBJ2-1; 7 bases align to TRBD1. Germline loops: CDR1 MNHEY, CDR2 SVGAGI. Trimming at V came to 6 bases and at J to 2 bases, leaving 4 bases not matched to a gene. CDR3 size: 14 residues. CDR3 sequence (DNA): TGTGCCAGCAGCCTCGACAGGGCCTACAATGAGCAGTTCTTC. Amino acids: CASSLDRAYNEQFF.

This rearrangement joins TRBV9 to TRBJ1-1; 7 bases match TRBD1. The trim removed 3 bases at V and 2 bases at J, leaving 4 bases unmatched. The CDR3 has 14 amino acids. Germline V gives CDR1 SGDLS, CDR2 YYNGEE. Written as DNA, the CDR3 is TGTGCCAGCAGCGCGACAGGGATAAACACTGAAGCTTTCTTT. Its protein product is CASSATGINTEAFF.

This chain uses TRBV7-8 with TRBJ1-5; D possibly corresponds to TRBD1 (5 bases). Trimming took off 5 bases at V and 0 bases at J, with 23 bases between the two ends. Germline V gene data show CDR1 as SGHVS and CDR2 as FQNEAQ. The CDR3 loop spans 19 amino acids. CDR3 sequence: CASSATGSQGRFSNQPQHF. The DNA for the CDR3 is TGTGCCAGCAGCGCTACAGGTTCGCAGGGACGATTTAGCAATCAGCCCCAGCATTTT.

This chain joins TRBV6-1 and TRBJ1-2, with 10 bases identical to TRBD1. CDR1 and CDR2 from the germline V gene are MNHNS and SASEGT. The V gene end was trimmed by 4 bases and the J gene end by 3 bases; junction bases not matched to a gene: 14. The CDR3 totals 18 residues. In nucleotides, the CDR3 is TGTGCCAGCAGTGCATTCAAGACCGGGACAGGGGCTGACTATGGCTACACCTTC. Its protein product is CASSAFKTGTGADYGYTF.

J is TRBJ1-2 and V is TRBV18, with 7 bases identical to TRBD1. This CDR3 has 15 residues. Germline V lookup: CDR1 KGHSH, CDR2 LQKENI. The J segment lost 6 bases and the V segment lost 5 bases, leaving 12 bases of the junction unmatched. The CDR3 region is CASSSPGGGEHGYTF. The CDR3, as DNA: TGTGCCAGCTCATCGCCGGGAGGGGGCGAGCATGGCTACACCTTC.

The chain employs TRBV7-9 and TRBJ1-5; D might be TRBD1 (5 bases). The germline V gene encodes CDR1 SEHNR and CDR2 FQNEAQ (reference sequence). V lost 5 bases and J lost 5, with 10 bases in between. This CDR3 contains 13 residues. CDR3 nucleotides: TGTGCCAGCAGCCGAAAAGGGGATCAGCCCCAGCATTTT. It codes for CASSRKGDQPQHF.

The rearrangement links TRBV5-1 to TRBJ1-1; no clear D gene. CDR3 size: 14 residues. V lost 5 bases and J lost 1, with 12 bases in between. Germline V gene lookup returns CDR1 SGHRS and CDR2 YFSETQ. CDR3 amino acids: CASSLTNRNTEAFF. The CDR3 nucleotides read TGCGCCAGCAGTTTAACTAATCGGAACACTGAAGCTTTCTTT.

The rearrangement links TRBV5-5 to TRBJ1-2; no definite D call. This CDR3 region has 12 residues. Trimming took off 3 bases at V and 5 bases at J, with 8 bases between the two ends. Germline CDR1 is SGHKS and CDR2 is YYEKEE (reference sequence). CDR3 sequence: CASSSDGYGYTF. CDR3 nucleotides: TGTGCCAGCAGCTCGGACGGTTATGGCTACACCTTC.

V and J are TRBV6-5 and TRBJ1-6; perhaps TRBD1 as D (6 bases). CDR1 is MNHEY and CDR2 is SVGAGI in the germline V gene. The CDR3 extends over 14 amino acids. Between the trimmed V and J ends, which lost 7 bases and 2 bases, there was a span of 9 bases. The CDR3 loop is CASKGDAYNSPLHF. The CDR3 DNA reads TGTGCCAGCAAGGGGGACGCCTATAATTCACCCCTCCACTTT.

The J gene is TRBJ2-3, the V gene TRBV27, with 8 bases aligning to TRBD2. The germline V gene has CDR1 MNHEY and CDR2 SMNVEV (reference sequence). After removal of 6 bases from V and 0 bases from J, the junction contained 5 bases not matched to a gene. The CDR3 covers 15 residues. The CDR3 region is CASSRGGASTDTQYF. DNA for the CDR3: TGTGCCAGCAGCCGGGGGGGGGCTAGCACAGATACGCAGTATTTT.

The V and J genes are TRBV11-3 and TRBJ2-7; 8 nucleotides match TRBD1. CDR3 size: 14 residues. Germline V lookup: CDR1 SGHNT, CDR2 YENEEA. Germline trimming cut 5 bases from V and 4 bases from J; bases unmatched to any gene: 7. Here the CDR3 reads CASSAGQGRYEQYF. The CDR3 coding sequence is TGTGCCAGCAGCGCTGGACAGGGTAGGTACGAGCAGTACTTC. Full variable domain (outside the CDR3, taken from reference TRBV11-3 and TRBJ2-7): EAGVVQSPRYKIIEKKQPVAFWCNPISGHNTLYWYLQNLGQGPELLIRYENEEAVDDSQLPKDRFSAERLKGVDSTLKIQPAELGDSAVYLCASSAGQGRYEQYFGPGTRLTVT.

This rearrangement joins TRBV29-1 to TRBJ2-3; 11 positions match TRBD2. This CDR3 comprises 14 residues. V dropped 5 bases and J dropped 6; count of bases not matched to a gene: 7. Germline assignment: CDR1 SQVTM and CDR2 ANQGSEA. Here the CDR3 reads CSVSTSGGVDTQYF. CDR3 sequence (DNA): TGCAGCGTTAGCACTAGCGGGGGAGTGGATACGCAGTATTTT.

The rearrangement joins TRBV6-5 to TRBJ2-1, with D perhaps TRBD1 (6 bases). Per the germline V gene, CDR1 is MNHEY and CDR2 is SVGAGI. This CDR3 comprises 16 residues. V was trimmed by 2 bases and J by 4 bases, leaving 15 bases between them. The CDR3 protein is CASSYDGDTLYNEQFF. CDR3 nucleotide sequence: TGTGCCAGCAGTTACGACGGGGACACTCTTTACAATGAGCAGTTCTTC.

The V and J genes are TRBV18 and TRBJ2-4; 10 bases align to TRBD1. Losses at the gene ends were 4 bases for V and 5 bases for J; bases not matched to a gene: 8. Germline lookup yields CDR1 KGHSH and CDR2 LQKENI. This CDR3 is built from 16 residues. CDR3 DNA: TGTGCCAGCTCACGCCGACAGGGGGCCAGGGAAAACATTCAGTACTTC. Translated: CASSRRQGARENIQYF.

In regard to this clone: This CDR3 is also generated by other DNA sequences in the sample. The chain employs TRBV6-1 and TRBJ2-7; D assignment may be TRBD1 or TRBD2 (5 bases each). Trimming removed 3 bases at V and 3 bases at J, with 6 bases between. Germline values: CDR1 MNHNS, CDR2 SASEGT. There are 12 residues in the CDR3. CDR3 sequence (DNA): TGTGCCAGCAGTGAGAGGGGCTACGAGCAGTACTTC. Residues: CASSERGYEQYF.

This chain uses TRBV21-1 with TRBJ1-3; TRBD1 is the table's D call and was not checked against the DNA. TRBV21-1 is termed a pseudogene. This CDR3 is built from 19 residues. In nucleotides, the CDR3 is TGTGCCAGCAGCAACTCAAAGGCAAGACAGGGGCAGCTTGGAAACACCATATATTTT. Translation gives CASSNSKARQGQLGNTIYF.